This TCR beta chain came from a study of blood T cells in healthy people across ages. For the second PCR, which ran for about 6 to 12 cycles, a sample-barcoded 5' primer and a J-beta primer mix were used. Every sample produced at least 2.5 million CDR3-containing paired-end reads. TCRdb used MiXCR to reprocess the 5' RACE reads, holding one entry per CDR3 protein. Counted here are roughly 1,000,000 distinct CDR3 sequences, under 30% occurring once; the ten biggest clones make up 0.65% to 0.75%. A minimum of 6 micrograms of total RNA was extracted per sample. The sample was also reused in another study, on T cells of mothers and their children.

The clonotype originates from a girl aged 2-10 years in good health. Sequenced: blood.

CDR3 nucleotides: TGTGCCAGCAGCGTCGCCGCCCTAGCGGGGGGTAACAATGAGCAGTTCTTC. Its translation is CASSVAALAGGNNEQFF. V gene TRBV9 combines with J gene TRBJ2-1, with TRBD2 matching over 11 bases. This CDR3 contains 17 residues. V shed 2 bases and J 5 bases; nucleotides not matched to a gene: 9. Per the germline V gene, CDR1 is SGDLS and CDR2 is YYNGEE.